The 21 T cell receptor beta chains listed next were all sequenced from one sample in a study of monozygotic twins with inflammatory bowel disease. Following a re-call of the 5' RACE reads, TCRdb has one entry per CDR3 protein and lacks DNA. Recorded for this sample: some 440,000 distinct CDR3 sequences. The specimen sequenced was blood. The receptors originated from a human donor with ulcerative colitis or Crohn's disease, or a healthy co-twin of an affected twin (not recorded which).

The chain recombines TRBV6-4 with TRBJ1-2. The CDR3 runs to 11 residues. From germline, CDR1 is MRHNA and CDR2 SNTAGT. CDR3 amino acids: CASSDTRSYTF.

The chain recombines TRBV6-5 with TRBJ1-2. This CDR3 region has 13 residues. The germline gives CDR1 MNHEY, CDR2 SVGAGI. CDR3 sequence reads: CASTRFINDGYTF.

The chain's CDR3 is CASTSGSTDTQYF. This chain joins TRBV28 and TRBJ2-3; TCRdb designates TRBD2, a call that cannot be tested without DNA. The length of the CDR3 is 13 residues. CDR1 MDHEN and CDR2 SYDVKM come from the germline V gene. Complete variable domain (other parts from reference TRBV28 and TRBJ2-3): DVKVTQSSRYLVKRTGEKVFLECVQDMDHENMFWYRQDPGLGLRLIYFSYDVKMKEKGDIPEGYSVSREKKERFSLILESASTNQTSMYLCASTSGSTDTQYFGPGTRLTVL.

The chain carries TRBV7-9 and TRBJ1-2; without DNA, the TCRdb call of TRBD1 cannot be checked. Germline loops: CDR1 SEHNR, CDR2 FQNEAQ (reference sequence). This CDR3 has 13 residues. The CDR3 protein is CASSFLGGDGYTF.

The chain has TRBV15 and TRBJ1-3. Germline CDR1 reads LNHNV; CDR2 reads YYDKDF (reference sequence). This CDR3 contains 13 residues. This CDR3 reads CATSRDLGNTIYF.

J is TRBJ1-6 and V is TRBV6-5; TCRdb outputs TRBD1, but without DNA this stays unchecked. Germline CDR1 is MNHEY and CDR2 is SVGAGI. CDR3 size: 15 residues. CDR3 sequence: CASSTQGALSSPLHF.

The V gene is TRBV5-1, the J gene TRBJ2-1; TCRdb calls TRBD1, which cannot be checked without DNA. The germline CDR1 and CDR2 sequences are SGHRS and YFSETQ. The CDR3 is 14 residues long. The CDR3 spells CASSFTGERPEQFF.

This chain connects TRBV20-1 to TRBJ2-7; absent DNA, TCRdb's TRBD1 call cannot be checked. This CDR3 region has 12 residues. Germline CDR1 and CDR2: DFQATT and SNEGSKA (reference sequence). The CDR3 reads CSASRGLYEQYF.

This chain links TRBV7-3 with TRBJ1-2. Per the germline V gene, CDR1 is SGHTA and CDR2 is FQGTGA. The CDR3 spans 13 residues. CDR3 residues: CASSPLVGTTHTF.

The chain links TRBV5-5 to TRBJ2-7. Per germline, CDR1 SGHKS and CDR2 YYEKEE (reference sequence). The CDR3 sequence is 13 residues long. CDR3 sequence reads: CASSLGIWDEQYF.

The rearrangement joins TRBV6-5 to TRBJ2-7; as DNA is missing, the TRBD1 call by TCRdb cannot be tested. The CDR3 has 13 residues. Germline values: CDR1 MNHEY, CDR2 SVGAGI. CDR3 loop: CASKRLGIYEQYF.

Here the CDR3 reads CASSLWTGGEQFF. This chain connects TRBV5-4 to TRBJ2-1; TCRdb gives TRBD1 as the D gene, but with no DNA this cannot be confirmed. The CDR3 covers 13 residues. CDR1 SGHNT and CDR2 YYREEE come from the germline V gene (reference sequence).

The chain links TRBV11-1 to TRBJ1-2; TCRdb lists TRBD1, though no DNA is available to test this call. The CDR3 contains 15 residues. Germline V lookup: CDR1 SGHAT, CDR2 FQDESV (reference sequence). The chain's CDR3 is CASSLGGGALSGYTF.

The genes are TRBV20-1 and TRBJ2-1; TCRdb picks TRBD1, but there is no DNA to check that call. CDR3 length: 13 residues. From germline, CDR1 is DFQATT and CDR2 SNEGSKA (reference sequence). This chain's CDR3 is CSAEPPAYNEQFF.

The V call is TRBV30, the J call TRBJ1-6; TCRdb's D gene call, TRBD1, goes unchecked for lack of DNA. This CDR3 has 16 residues. The germline V gene encodes CDR1 GTSNPN and CDR2 SVGIG (reference sequence). The CDR3 protein is CAWSPGQRLYNSPLHF. Full variable domain (rest looked up from reference TRBV30 and TRBJ1-6): SQTIHQWPATLVQPVGSPLSLECTVEGTSNPNLYWYRQAAGRGLQLLFYSVGIGQISSEVPQNLSASRPQDRQFILSSKKLLLSDSGFYLCAWSPGQRLYNSPLHFGNGTRLTVT.

The chain uses TRBV6-5 and TRBJ1-3; the TCRdb call, TRBD1, lacks DNA for checking. Germline V lookup: CDR1 MNHEY, CDR2 SVGAGI. This CDR3 region has 17 residues. This CDR3 reads CASSYPRSGIAGNTIYF.

The J gene is TRBJ1-3, the V gene TRBV20-1; without DNA, the TCRdb call of TRBD1 cannot be checked. Germline V gives CDR1 DFQATT, CDR2 SNEGSKA (reference sequence). CDR3 size: 13 residues. CDR3 amino acids: CSARTGGWNTIYF.

This chain joins TRBV27 and TRBJ1-2; the TCRdb D gene call, TRBD1, has no DNA to confirm it. CDR3 length: 13 amino acids. Germline CDR1 is MNHEY and CDR2 is SMNVEV (reference sequence). The CDR3 reads CASGLDRGRGYTF.

The chain couples TRBV29-1 to TRBJ2-2. The germline V gene has CDR1 SQVTM and CDR2 ANQGSEA. The CDR3 consists of 13 residues. CDR3: CSVYTSNTGELFF.

The CDR3 region is CSARTPPGQGSSGANVLTF. The chain uses TRBV20-1 and TRBJ2-6; TCRdb proposes TRBD1, but this gene call is untestable without DNA. The CDR3 runs to 19 residues. Germline V gives CDR1 DFQATT, CDR2 SNEGSKA (reference sequence).

J is TRBJ2-5 and V is TRBV20-1; the TCRdb D gene call, TRBD2, has no DNA to confirm it. CDR3 length: 14 amino acids. Germline CDR1 DFQATT, CDR2 SNEGSKA (reference sequence). CDR3 protein: CSAHPSFSMETQYF.